These 5 T cell receptor beta chains were sequenced from one sample in a study of cytomegalovirus exposure and HLA in healthy donors (dated by TCRdb to 2016 to 2017). To prepare the library, the immunoSEQ multiplex PCR assay was applied. Sourced from immuneACCESS, this table was stored by TCRdb with only in-frame sequences that have V and J called. A share of the clones is absent; for the studies checked, an unresolved V gene accounts for under half, and the remainder has no known explanation. Recorded for this sample are 150,000 or so clones; 89% of them occurred a single time. The ten biggest clones cover over 1% of the sample. The specimen sequenced was PBMCs. These receptors were collected from a woman younger than 35 in good health and CMV-seronegative.

This chain links TRBV6-4 with TRBJ1-1, with unresolved D. Between the trimmed V and J ends, which lost 7 bases and 1 base, there was a span of 13 bases. The germline CDR1 and CDR2 sequences are MRHNA and SNTAGT. The CDR3 runs to 14 residues. The CDR3 protein is CASTLPRQNTEAFF. For the CDR3, the DNA is TGTGCCAGCACCCTCCCCCGACAGAACACTGAAGCTTTCTTT.

This chain connects TRBV11-2 to TRBJ1-1; maybe TRBD1 (5 bases). Germline-derived CDR1 and CDR2 are SGHAT and FQNNGV. The CDR3 consists of 12 residues. V dropped 4 bases and J dropped 5 bases, with 8 bases sitting between them. Written as DNA, the CDR3 is TGTGCCAGCAGCTGGGGCCGGACTGAAGCTTTCTTT. Its translation: CASSWGRTEAFF.

This chain joins TRBV19 and TRBJ1-5; 11 nucleotides match TRBD1. Looked up from germline, CDR1 is LNHDA and CDR2 is SQIVND (reference sequence). CDR3 length: 15 residues. V gave up 9 bases and J gave up 7 bases; unmatched junction bases: 11. As DNA, the CDR3 is TGTGCCAGCGTCCTCGGACAGGGGGCATGGCAGCCCCAGCATTTT. Amino acid sequence: CASVLGQGAWQPQHF.

This chain links TRBV27 with TRBJ2-1; TRBD2 might be the D (5 bases). V dropped 2 bases and J dropped 9 bases, with 8 bases sitting between them. CDR3 size: 12 residues. Germline loops: CDR1 MNHEY, CDR2 SMNVEV (reference sequence). This CDR3 reads CASSLRGFEQFF. CDR3 nucleotides: TGTGCCAGCAGTTTACGAGGGTTTGAGCAGTTCTTC.

The chain has TRBV5-1 and TRBJ2-1; TRBD2 agrees at 10 bases. CDR1 SGHRS and CDR2 YFSETQ come from the germline V gene. The trim removed 0 bases at V and 3 bases at J, leaving 3 bases unmatched. The CDR3 consists of 16 residues. The CDR3 nucleotides read TGCGCCAGCAGCTTGGTCGGGACTAGCGTCTACAATGAGCAGTTCTTC. Protein sequence: CASSLVGTSVYNEQFF.